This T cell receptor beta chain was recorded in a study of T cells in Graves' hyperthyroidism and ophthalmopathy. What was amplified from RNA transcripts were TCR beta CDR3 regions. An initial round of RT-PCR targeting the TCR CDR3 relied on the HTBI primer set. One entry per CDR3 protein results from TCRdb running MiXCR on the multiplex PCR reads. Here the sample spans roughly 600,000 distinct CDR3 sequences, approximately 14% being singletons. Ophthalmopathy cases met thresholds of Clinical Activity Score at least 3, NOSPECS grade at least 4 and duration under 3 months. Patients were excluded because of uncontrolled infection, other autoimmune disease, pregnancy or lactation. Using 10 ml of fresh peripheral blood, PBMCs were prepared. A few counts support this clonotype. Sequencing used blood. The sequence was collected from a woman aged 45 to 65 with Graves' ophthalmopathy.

The CDR3 region is CASSLGLFPGELFF. CDR3 nucleotide sequence: TGCGCCAGCAGCTTAGGACTTTTTCCCGGGGAGCTGTTTTTT. This chain connects TRBV4-1 to TRBJ2-2; D possibly corresponds to TRBD2 (5 bases). The CDR3 is 14 amino acids. Germline assignment: CDR1 MGHRA and CDR2 YSYEKL. The V end was cut by 5 bases, the J end by 6 bases, with 13 bases between.